These 13 T cell receptor beta chains came from one sample sequenced in a study of metastatic and nonmetastatic thyroid tumors. Using MiXCR, TCRdb re-called clones from the PCR reads. Of about 4,100 clones in the sample, roughly 35% are singletons; the top ten hold approximately 25%. Thyroid surgery had not been preceded by any treatment in any patient. What was sequenced was adjacent normal tissue. These receptor sequences come from a male donor with papillary thyroid cancer or a benign thyroid nodule (not recorded which). Some clones in this sample may be carry-over from other donors' samples.

The rearrangement joins TRBV30 to TRBJ1-2; D unclear. The germline gives CDR1 GTSNPN, CDR2 SVGIG (reference sequence). The CDR3 consists of 12 residues. Deletions cut 1 base from V and 4 bases from J, with 7 bases between. The CDR3 loop is CAWSGPGYGYTF. The CDR3 nucleotides read TGTGCCTGGAGTGGGCCGGGCTATGGCTACACCTTC.

The chain carries TRBV6-1 and TRBJ1-5, with a possible D match to TRBD1 (5 bases). The germline V and J ends were trimmed by 4 bases and 6 bases, with 16 bases remaining between them. Germline V gene lookup returns CDR1 MNHNS and CDR2 SASEGT. The CDR3 totals 15 residues. This CDR3 is CASSGISGQGQPQHF. CDR3 nucleotide sequence: TGTGCCAGCAGTGGAATTTCAGGGCAGGGTCAGCCCCAGCATTTT.

This clone has just a few counts. Other DNA sequences of this sample code for an identical CDR3. CDR3 residues: CASNGNRGINSPLHF. The DNA of the CDR3 is TGTGCCAGCAATGGAAACAGGGGGATTAATTCACCCCTCCACTTT. The chain has TRBV2 and TRBJ1-6; 8 bases are shared with TRBD1. The V segment lost 7 bases and the J segment 6 bases; nucleotides outside the gene matches: 8. Per germline, CDR1 SNHLY and CDR2 FYNNEI. The CDR3 is made up of 15 amino acids.

The chain couples TRBV20-1 to TRBJ1-6, with TRBD1 matching over 9 bases. The CDR3 runs to 13 residues. Trimming took 3 bases from V and 13 from J; bases not matched to a gene: 7. Germline loops: CDR1 DFQATT, CDR2 SNEGSKA (reference sequence). CDR3 sequence: CSASGQGLVPLHF. The DNA of the CDR3 is TGCAGTGCTAGCGGACAGGGGCTCGTCCCCCTCCACTTT.

This chain links TRBV20-1 with TRBJ2-1; perhaps TRBD1 as D (7 bases). The CDR3 extends over 17 amino acids. The V end lost 3 bases, the J end lost 3 bases, and 21 bases lay between the germline ends. CDR1 DFQATT and CDR2 SNEGSKA come from the germline V gene (reference sequence). CDR3 sequence: CSASGTVLGGDYNEQFF. The CDR3, as DNA: TGCAGTGCTAGCGGGACAGTATTAGGCGGGGACTACAATGAGCAGTTCTTC.

The chain joins TRBV19 to TRBJ1-1; D uncertain. The CDR3 is 14 amino acids. Trimming left V 2 bases short and J 3 bases short, with 10 bases between. Germline V CDR1 and CDR2: LNHDA, SQIVND (reference sequence). CDR3 in DNA: TGTGCCAGTAGTATAAAGATCGCCCACACTGAAGCTTTCTTT. Translation gives CASSIKIAHTEAFF.

The genes are TRBV9 and TRBJ2-3; 9 nucleotides agree with TRBD1. The CDR3 consists of 15 residues. V was pared by 0 bases and J by 5 bases, with 4 bases of the junction left unmatched. Germline CDR1 is SGDLS and CDR2 is YYNGEE. The CDR3 loop is CASSVEGTGKDTQYF. The CDR3 DNA sequence: TGTGCCAGCAGCGTAGAAGGGACAGGGAAAGATACGCAGTATTTT.

This clone showed up just a few times. The chain employs TRBV6-1 and TRBJ2-7, with 9 nucleotides matching TRBD2. Germline V gene data show CDR1 as MNHNS and CDR2 as SASEGT. After removal of 5 bases from V and 6 bases from J, the junction contained 11 bases not matched to a gene. The CDR3 sequence is 15 residues long. CDR3 sequence: CASSTPGLAITEQYF. The CDR3 DNA is TGTGCCAGCAGTACCCCGGGACTAGCTATTACCGAGCAGTACTTC.

The genes are TRBV28 and TRBJ1-1; 10 bases agree with TRBD1. The V gene's germline CDR1 is MDHEN and CDR2 SYDVKM. The V segment lost 3 bases and the J segment 2 bases; nucleotides outside the gene matches: 12. The CDR3 is 18 amino acids. As DNA, the CDR3 is TGTGCCAGCAGTTTTCTCTGGCAGGGACAGGGGACCAACACTGAAGCTTTCTTT. Amino acids: CASSFLWQGQGTNTEAFF. The whole variable domain, filled in from reference TRBV28 and TRBJ1-1, reads DVKVTQSSRYLVKRTGEKVFLECVQDMDHENMFWYRQDPGLGLRLIYFSYDVKMKEKGDIPEGYSVSREKKERFSLILESASTNQTSMYLCASSFLWQGQGTNTEAFFGQGTRLTVV.

By sample fraction, this clone is large. V usage is TRBV7-6 and J usage is TRBJ1-6, with no clear D. The CDR3 consists of 13 residues. V was shortened by 2 bases and J by 10 bases, with 9 bases between the two germline ends. Looked up from germline, CDR1 is SGHVS and CDR2 is FNYEAQ. CDR3 loop: CASSLNEESPLHF. The CDR3 DNA sequence: TGTGCCAGCAGCTTAAATGAAGAGTCACCCCTCCACTTT.

The J gene is TRBJ2-3, the V gene TRBV12-3 or TRBV12-4; possibly TRBD2 for D (6 bases). With 5 bases removed from V and 5 bases from J, the gap between germline ends came to 11 bases. The CDR3 runs to 13 residues. The DNA of the CDR3 is TGTGCCAGCAGTACCCACGGGGGAGATACGCAGTATTTT. Translation: CASSTHGGDTQYF.

This clone appeared a few times. The rearrangement uses TRBV10-1 and TRBJ1-1, with D unclear. Germline CDR1 reads WNHNN; CDR2 reads SYGVQD (reference sequence). Trimming stripped 0 bases from V and 7 bases from J, with 12 bases between. This CDR3 is built from 14 residues. CDR3 bases: TGCGCCAGCAGTGAGTCGAGAGGAAGTCGTGAAGCTTTCTTT. This codes for CASSESRGSREAFF.

By share, this clone counts as large. The CDR3 is CASSDRDTGELFF. CDR3 bases: TGTGCCAGCAGTGACAGGGACACCGGGGAGCTGTTTTTT. The V call is TRBV6-4, the J call TRBJ2-2; D remains ambiguous. Trimming removed 2 bases at V and 3 bases at J, with 4 bases between. This CDR3 has 13 amino acids. In germline, CDR1 is MRHNA, CDR2 SNTAGT.